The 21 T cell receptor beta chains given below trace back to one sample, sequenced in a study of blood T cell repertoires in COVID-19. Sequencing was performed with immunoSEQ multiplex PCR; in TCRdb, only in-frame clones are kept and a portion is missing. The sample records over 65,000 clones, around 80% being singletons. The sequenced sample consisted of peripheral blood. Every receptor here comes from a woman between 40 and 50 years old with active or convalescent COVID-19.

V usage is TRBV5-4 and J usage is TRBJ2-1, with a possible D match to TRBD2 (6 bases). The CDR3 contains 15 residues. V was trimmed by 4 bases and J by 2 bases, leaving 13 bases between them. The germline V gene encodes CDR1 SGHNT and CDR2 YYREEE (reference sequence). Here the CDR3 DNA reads TGTGCCAGCAGCCTCCGGGGACTGGCCTACAATGAGCAGTTCTTC. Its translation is CASSLRGLAYNEQFF.

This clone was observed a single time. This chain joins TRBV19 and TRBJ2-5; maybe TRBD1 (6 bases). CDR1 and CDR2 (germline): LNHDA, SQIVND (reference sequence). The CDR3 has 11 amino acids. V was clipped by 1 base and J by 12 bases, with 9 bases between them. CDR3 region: CASSIAGTKYF. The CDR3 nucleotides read TGTGCCAGTAGTATAGCCGGGACAAAGTACTTC. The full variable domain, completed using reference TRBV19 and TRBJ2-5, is DGGITQSPKYLFRKEGQNVTLSCEQNLNHDAMYWYRQDPGQGLRLIYYSQIVNDFQKGDIAEGYSVSREKKESFPLTVTSAQKNPTAFYLCASSIAGTKYFGPGTRLLVL.

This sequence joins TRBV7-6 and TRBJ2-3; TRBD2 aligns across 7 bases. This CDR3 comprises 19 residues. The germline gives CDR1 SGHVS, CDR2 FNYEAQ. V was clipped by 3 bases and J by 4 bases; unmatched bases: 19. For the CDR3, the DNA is TGTGCCAGCAGCTTCCCTGTTGATGGCGGCCGGACTAGTTCAGATACGCAGTATTTT. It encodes CASSFPVDGGRTSSDTQYF.

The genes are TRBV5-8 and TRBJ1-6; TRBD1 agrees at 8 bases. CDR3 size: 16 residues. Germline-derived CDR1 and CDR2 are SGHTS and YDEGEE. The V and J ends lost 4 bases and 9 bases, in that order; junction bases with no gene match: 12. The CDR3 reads CASSPRTGSLGSPLHF. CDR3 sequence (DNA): TGTGCCAGCAGCCCCCGGACAGGGTCCCTGGGTTCACCCCTCCACTTT. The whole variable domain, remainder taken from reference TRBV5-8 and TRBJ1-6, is EAGVTQSPTHLIKTRGQQATLRCSPISGHTSVYWYQQALGLGLQFLLWYDEGEERNRGNFPPRFSGRQFPNYSSELNVNALELEDSALYLCASSPRTGSLGSPLHFGNGTRLTVT.

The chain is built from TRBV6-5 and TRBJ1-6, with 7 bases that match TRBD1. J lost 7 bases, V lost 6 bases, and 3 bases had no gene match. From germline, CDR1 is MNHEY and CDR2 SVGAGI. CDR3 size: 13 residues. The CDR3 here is CASRRGQNSPLHF. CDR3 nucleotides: TGTGCCAGCAGGCGGGGACAGAATTCACCCCTCCACTTT.

The CDR3: CASSPQDYTQYF. The CDR3 nucleotides read TGTGCCAGCTCACCCCAGGACTATACGCAGTATTTT. The chain employs TRBV18 and TRBJ2-3; maybe TRBD2 (5 bases). CDR1 and CDR2 from the germline V gene are KGHSH and LQKENI. Trimming took 3 bases from V and 7 from J, leaving 8 bases between them. CDR3 length: 12 amino acids.

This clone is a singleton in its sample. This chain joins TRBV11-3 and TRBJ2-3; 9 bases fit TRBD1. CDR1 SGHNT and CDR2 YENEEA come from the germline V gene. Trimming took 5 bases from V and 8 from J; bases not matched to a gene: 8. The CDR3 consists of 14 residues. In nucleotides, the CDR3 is TGTGCCAGCAGCCCGACAGGGGGGGGAGGTACGCAGTATTTT. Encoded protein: CASSPTGGGGTQYF. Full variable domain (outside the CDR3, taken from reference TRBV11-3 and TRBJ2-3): EAGVVQSPRYKIIEKKQPVAFWCNPISGHNTLYWYLQNLGQGPELLIRYENEEAVDDSQLPKDRFSAERLKGVDSTLKIQPAELGDSAVYLCASSPTGGGGTQYFGPGTRLTVL.

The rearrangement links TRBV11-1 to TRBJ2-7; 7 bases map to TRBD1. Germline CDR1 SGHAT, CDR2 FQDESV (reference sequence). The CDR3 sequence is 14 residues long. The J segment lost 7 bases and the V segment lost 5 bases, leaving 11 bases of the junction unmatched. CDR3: CASSPTTGAWEQYF. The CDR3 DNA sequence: TGTGCCAGCAGCCCCACCACAGGGGCCTGGGAGCAGTACTTC.

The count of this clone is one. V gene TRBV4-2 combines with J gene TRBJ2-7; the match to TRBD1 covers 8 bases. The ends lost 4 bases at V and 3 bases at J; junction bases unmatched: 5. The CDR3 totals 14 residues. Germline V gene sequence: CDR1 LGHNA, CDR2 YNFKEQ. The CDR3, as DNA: TGTGCCAGCAGCCCTAGACAGGGGAACTACGAGCAGTACTTC. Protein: CASSPRQGNYEQYF.

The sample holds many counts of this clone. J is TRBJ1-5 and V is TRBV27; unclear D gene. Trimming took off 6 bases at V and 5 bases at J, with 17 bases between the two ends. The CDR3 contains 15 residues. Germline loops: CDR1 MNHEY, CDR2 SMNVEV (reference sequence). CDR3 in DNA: TGTGCCAGCAGCCCCCGGGGAGGGAGGCATCAGCCCCAGCATTTT. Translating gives CASSPRGGRHQPQHF.

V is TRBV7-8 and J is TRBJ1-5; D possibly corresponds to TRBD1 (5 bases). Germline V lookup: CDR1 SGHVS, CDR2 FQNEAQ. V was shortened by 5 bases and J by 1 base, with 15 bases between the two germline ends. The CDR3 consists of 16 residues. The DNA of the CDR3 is TGTGCCAGCAGCACGAGCTGGGGGGAAAGCAATCAGCCCCAGCATTTT. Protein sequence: CASSTSWGESNQPQHF.

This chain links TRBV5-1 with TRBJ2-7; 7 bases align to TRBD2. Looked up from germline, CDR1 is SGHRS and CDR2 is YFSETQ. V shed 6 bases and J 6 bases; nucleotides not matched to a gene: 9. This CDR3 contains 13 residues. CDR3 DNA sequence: TGCGCCAGCAACCCTGGGGGGGGTGGCGAGCAGTACTTC. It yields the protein CASNPGGGGEQYF.

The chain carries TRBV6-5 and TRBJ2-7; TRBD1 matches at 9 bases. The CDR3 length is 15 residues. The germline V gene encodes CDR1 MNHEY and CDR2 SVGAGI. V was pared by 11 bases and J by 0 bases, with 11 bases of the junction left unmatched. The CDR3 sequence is CARQGRTGDSYEQYF. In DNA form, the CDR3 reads TGTGCCCGTCAAGGCCGGACAGGGGACTCCTACGAGCAGTACTTC.

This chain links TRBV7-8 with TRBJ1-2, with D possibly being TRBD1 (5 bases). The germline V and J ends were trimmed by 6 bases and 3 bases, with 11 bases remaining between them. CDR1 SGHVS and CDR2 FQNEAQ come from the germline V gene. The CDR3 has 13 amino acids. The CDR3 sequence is CASSSGGDYGYTF. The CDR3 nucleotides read TGTGCCAGCAGTAGCGGGGGGGACTATGGCTACACCTTC.

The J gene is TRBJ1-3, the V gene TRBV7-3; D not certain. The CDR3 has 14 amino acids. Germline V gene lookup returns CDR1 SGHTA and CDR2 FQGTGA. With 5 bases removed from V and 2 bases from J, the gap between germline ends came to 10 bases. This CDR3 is CASSRPGPGNTIYF. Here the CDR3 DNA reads TGTGCCAGCAGCAGACCGGGTCCTGGAAACACCATATATTTT.

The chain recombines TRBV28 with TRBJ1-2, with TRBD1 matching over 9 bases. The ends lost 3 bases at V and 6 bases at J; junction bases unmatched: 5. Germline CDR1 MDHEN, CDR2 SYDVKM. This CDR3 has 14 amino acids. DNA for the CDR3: TGTGCCAGCAGTTTCGGGACAGGGCATGATGGCTACACCTTC. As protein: CASSFGTGHDGYTF.

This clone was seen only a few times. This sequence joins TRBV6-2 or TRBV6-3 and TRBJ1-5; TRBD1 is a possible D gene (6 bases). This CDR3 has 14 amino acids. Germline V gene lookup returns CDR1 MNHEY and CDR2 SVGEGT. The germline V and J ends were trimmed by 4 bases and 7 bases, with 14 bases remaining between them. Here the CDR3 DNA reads TGTGCCAGCAGTTTCGGACAGCTCAACCAGCCCCAGCATTTT. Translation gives CASSFGQLNQPQHF.

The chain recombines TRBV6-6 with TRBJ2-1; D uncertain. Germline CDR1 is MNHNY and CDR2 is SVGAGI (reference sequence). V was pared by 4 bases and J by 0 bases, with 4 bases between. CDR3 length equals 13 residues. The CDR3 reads CASSSGSYNEQFF. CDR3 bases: TGTGCCAGCAGTTCGGGCTCCTACAATGAGCAGTTCTTC.

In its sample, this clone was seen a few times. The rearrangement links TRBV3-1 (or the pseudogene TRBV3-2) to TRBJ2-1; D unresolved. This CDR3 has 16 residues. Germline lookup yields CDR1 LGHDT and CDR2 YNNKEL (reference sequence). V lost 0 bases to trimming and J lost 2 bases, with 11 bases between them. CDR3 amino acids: CASSQDVAHTYNEQFF. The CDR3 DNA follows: TGTGCCAGCAGCCAAGATGTGGCCCATACCTACAATGAGCAGTTCTTC.

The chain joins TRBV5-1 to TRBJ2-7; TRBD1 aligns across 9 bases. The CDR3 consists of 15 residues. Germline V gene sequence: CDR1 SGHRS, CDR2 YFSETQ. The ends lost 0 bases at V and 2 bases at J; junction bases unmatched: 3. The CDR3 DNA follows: TGCGCCAGCAGCTTGGAGACAGGGGGGGCCTACGAGCAGTACTTC. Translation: CASSLETGGAYEQYF.

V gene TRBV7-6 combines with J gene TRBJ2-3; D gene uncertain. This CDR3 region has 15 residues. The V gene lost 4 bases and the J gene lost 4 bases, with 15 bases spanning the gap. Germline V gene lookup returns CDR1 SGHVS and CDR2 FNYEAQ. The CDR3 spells CASSSDRLEADTQYF. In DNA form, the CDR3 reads TGTGCCAGCAGCTCCGACCGGCTAGAGGCAGATACGCAGTATTTT.